A selection of T cell receptor beta chains follows, all from one sample in a study of OX40 agonist ivuxolimab in advanced cancers. The repertoire was sequenced with immunoSEQ multiplex PCR; TCRdb's copy has only in-frame clones and lacks some. The table has about 21,000 clones, over 80% seen once. The sample here was CD4+ or CD8+ T cells sorted from blood, taken in a trial of the OX40 agonist ivuxolimab. These receptors were taken from an adult with an advanced solid tumor such as melanoma, head and neck, liver or kidney cancer. Both conserved end residues are part of each CDR3. A D gene is named only where the DNA matches it firmly. The listing skips clone size in some rows; elsewhere it reads once, few, many or a size class.

d_call: TRBD1
v_call: TRBV4-2
j_call: TRBJ2-5
clone_size: NA
cdr3_nt: TGTGCCAGCAGCTTGGGGCAGACAGGGTTGGAGACCCAGTACTTC
cdr3_aa: CASSLGQTGLETQYF

d_call: NA
v_call: TRBV28
j_call: TRBJ2-3
clone_size: medium-sized
cdr3_nt: NA
cdr3_aa: CASSFLAGTDTQYF

d_call: NA
v_call: TRBV18
j_call: TRBJ1-1
clone_size: NA
cdr3_nt: TGTGCCAGCTCACCTGGGCCCCTAAGGGATACTGAAGCTTTCTTT
cdr3_aa: CASSPGPLRDTEAFF

d_call: NA
v_call: TRBV27
j_call: TRBJ1-5
clone_size: few
cdr3_nt: TGTGCCAGCAGTTTTACATGGGGTCAGCCCCAGCATTTT
cdr3_aa: CASSFTWGQPQHF

d_call: TRBD1
v_call: TRBV7-9
j_call: TRBJ2-1
clone_size: NA
cdr3_nt: TGTGCCAGCAGCCAGACGACAGGGTCCAATGAGCAGTTCTTC
cdr3_aa: CASSQTTGSNEQFF

d_call: TRBD1
v_call: TRBV5-1
j_call: TRBJ2-7
clone_size: NA
cdr3_nt: TGCGCCAGCAGACAGACGGGACAGGGTTTCTACGAGCAGTACTTC
cdr3_aa: CASRQTGQGFYEQYF

d_call: NA
v_call: TRBV4-1
j_call: TRBJ1-4
clone_size: NA
cdr3_nt: TGCGCCAGCAGCCAAGTGTCGAAAAGATCTAATGAAAAACTGTTTTTT
cdr3_aa: CASSQVSKRSNEKLFF

d_call: TRBD2
v_call: TRBV5-8
j_call: TRBJ2-7
clone_size: NA
cdr3_nt: TGTGCCAGCAGCTTGTCGGCCGGGAGGATAGCCGACGAGCAGTACTTC
cdr3_aa: CASSLSAGRIADEQYF

d_call: NA
v_call: TRBV4-1
j_call: TRBJ2-7
clone_size: NA
cdr3_nt: TGCGCCAGCAGCCAAGGGGGCGGACCCTCCTACGAGCAGTACTTC
cdr3_aa: CASSQGGGPSYEQYF

d_call: NA
v_call: TRBV25-1
j_call: TRBJ1-2
clone_size: NA
cdr3_nt: TGTGCCAGCAGTGAATATCAAGGGTACGGCTACACCTTC
cdr3_aa: CASSEYQGYGYTF

d_call: NA
v_call: TRBV11-3
j_call: TRBJ1-5
clone_size: NA
cdr3_nt: TGTGCCAGCAAACTGGGAGTCGGGCCCCAGCCCCAGCATTTT
cdr3_aa: CASKLGVGPQPQHF

d_call: NA
v_call: TRBV11-2
j_call: TRBJ2-7
clone_size: NA
cdr3_nt: TGTGCCAGCAGCTTAGACGAGTGGACATCCTCCTACGAGCAGTACTTC
cdr3_aa: CASSLDEWTSSYEQYF

d_call: NA
v_call: TRBV9
j_call: TRBJ2-2
clone_size: NA
cdr3_nt: TGTGCCAGCAGCGTAGAAGGGCAGCACGCCGGGGAGCTGTTTTTT
cdr3_aa: CASSVEGQHAGELFF

d_call: TRBD1
v_call: TRBV30
j_call: TRBJ1-5
clone_size: NA
cdr3_nt: TGTGCCTGGAGGGGACAGCCAAATCAGCCCCAGCATTTT
cdr3_aa: CAWRGQPNQPQHF

d_call: NA
v_call: TRBV27
j_call: TRBJ1-1
clone_size: NA
cdr3_nt: TGTGCCAGCAGTTTATCGTCCTCGAACACTGAAGCTTTCTTT
cdr3_aa: CASSLSSSNTEAFF

d_call: TRBD2
v_call: TRBV11-2
j_call: TRBJ2-1
clone_size: NA
cdr3_nt: TGTGCCAGCAGCCCCGGGACTAGCGGGATGCCTGAGCAGTTCTTC
cdr3_aa: CASSPGTSGMPEQFF

d_call: TRBD1
v_call: TRBV18
j_call: TRBJ2-7
clone_size: NA
cdr3_nt: TGTGCCAGCTCACCCGGGACAGCCCACGAGCAGTACTTC
cdr3_aa: CASSPGTAHEQYF

d_call: NA
v_call: TRBV7-2
j_call: TRBJ1-5
clone_size: once
cdr3_nt: TGTGCCAGCTCAACCGGGTCCGGTTCTCAGCCCCAGCATTTT
cdr3_aa: CASSTGSGSQPQHF

d_call: NA
v_call: TRBV4-1
j_call: TRBJ1-2
clone_size: NA
cdr3_nt: TGCGCCAGCAGCCGGGAAGGACGTGGCTACACCTTC
cdr3_aa: CASSREGRGYTF

d_call: NA
v_call: TRBV5-6
j_call: TRBJ1-1
clone_size: NA
cdr3_nt: TGTGCCAGCAGCGACGGACTGAACACTGAAGCTTTCTTT
cdr3_aa: CASSDGLNTEAFF

d_call: NA
v_call: TRBV7-3
j_call: TRBJ2-1
clone_size: once
cdr3_nt: TGTGCCAGCAGCTTAATGCCAGCCTTGTACAATGAGCAGTTCTTC
cdr3_aa: CASSLMPALYNEQFF

d_call: TRBD2
v_call: TRBV19
j_call: TRBJ2-1
clone_size: NA
cdr3_nt: TGTGCCAGTAGTATCCTAGCGGGGGGCCCAGTAGATGAGCAGTTCTTC
cdr3_aa: CASSILAGGPVDEQFF

d_call: NA
v_call: TRBV6-6
j_call: TRBJ2-5
clone_size: NA
cdr3_nt: TGTGCCAGCACCAGACCGGGAGAGACCCAGTACTTC
cdr3_aa: CASTRPGETQYF

d_call: NA
v_call: TRBV4-1
j_call: TRBJ1-6
clone_size: NA
cdr3_nt: TGCGCCAGCAGCCAAGACAGGGTGAATTCACCCCTCCACTTT
cdr3_aa: CASSQDRVNSPLHF

d_call: NA
v_call: TRBV6-1
j_call: TRBJ1-2
clone_size: NA
cdr3_nt: TGTGCCAGCAAGGGGGGCACGATCGTCCCCCATGGCTACACCTTC
cdr3_aa: CASKGGTIVPHGYTF

d_call: NA
v_call: TRBV11-2
j_call: TRBJ1-2
clone_size: NA
cdr3_nt: TGTGCCAGCAGCTCCCCGGACAACTATGGCTACACCTTC
cdr3_aa: CASSSPDNYGYTF

d_call: NA
v_call: TRBV30
j_call: TRBJ2-1
clone_size: NA
cdr3_nt: TGTGCCTGCACCCAGGGTTCTAATGAGCAGTTCTTC
cdr3_aa: CACTQGSNEQFF

d_call: TRBD1
v_call: TRBV11-3
j_call: TRBJ1-5
clone_size: NA
cdr3_nt: TGTGCCAGCAGCTTAGATCTCGGCAGGGGGCATAGCAATCAGCCCCAGCATTTT
cdr3_aa: CASSLDLGRGHSNQPQHF

d_call: TRBD1
v_call: TRBV28
j_call: TRBJ2-7
clone_size: NA
cdr3_nt: TGTGCCAGCAGCCTACCCGGACAGGCCTCCTACGAGCAGTACTTC
cdr3_aa: CASSLPGQASYEQYF

d_call: TRBD1
v_call: TRBV15
j_call: TRBJ2-2
clone_size: NA
cdr3_nt: TGTGCCACCAGCGGGACAGGGGCGAACACCGGGGAGCTGTTTTTT
cdr3_aa: CATSGTGANTGELFF